Here is one T cell receptor beta chain with its context. Library input was about 1.8 micrograms of DNA from cryopreserved PBMCs. The data are from a study of cytotoxic CD8 clonotypes in ibrutinib-treated CLL. Here immunoSEQ multiplex PCR was the method, and the copy in TCRdb shows in-frame clones only, minus some. Of roughly 49,000 clones detected, approximately 82% appear once; the ten largest clones hold about a fifth. This CDR3 region has 16 residues. The germline V gene has CDR1 SGHVS and CDR2 FQNEAQ. V was clipped by 5 bases and J by 4 bases; unmatched bases: 12. The sequencing here drew on PBMCs, taken after 24 months of ibrutinib treatment. The receptor's source is a human donor with chronic lymphocytic leukemia. The genes are TRBV7-8 and TRBJ2-3; 7 bases are shared with TRBD2. The CDR3 DNA sequence: TGTGCCAGCAGCAAGTCGGGGGAGGGCCGTGCAGATACGCAGTATTTT. It specifies CASSKSGEGRADTQYF.